This T cell receptor (beta chain) was sequenced for a study of blood T cell repertoires in COVID-19. Study information: Acute and convalescent COVID-19 samples came from the United States, Italy and Spain. Sources were T cells, B-cell-depleted T cells, or PBMCs; the material itself was cDNA or gDNA.

The V segment lost 0 bases and the J segment 1 base; nucleotides outside the gene matches: 8. This CDR3 is 17 amino acids long. Germline CDR1 reads LGHDT; CDR2 reads YNNKEL (reference sequence). Under the authors' procedure: Amplifying reference gene primers gave estimates of nucleated cell counts. TCRdb's copy holds only in-frame clones and misses some; the assay was immunoSEQ multiplex PCR. From that table come the V and J calls and clone size; the DNA was used to work out D and trimming. The repertoire holds more than 40,000 clones, with 90% as singletons. The sequenced sample was peripheral blood. The rearrangement uses TRBV3-1 (or the pseudogene TRBV3-2) and TRBJ1-2; 7 positions agree with TRBD1. The receptor was derived from a man between 65 and 80 years old with acute or convalescent COVID-19. The CDR3 DNA follows: TGTGCCAGCAGCCAAGATATGGGACAGCAGATTAACTATGGCTACACCTTC. It specifies CASSQDMGQQINYGYTF.